The rows below give T cell receptor beta chains drawn from one sample of a study of blood T cell repertoires in COVID-19. Clones were read by immunoSEQ multiplex PCR, and TCRdb kept only the in-frame ones, dropping some. The top ten clones hold roughly 4.9% of a sample with more than 200,000 clones, around 87% of them seen once. Sequencing was carried out using peripheral blood. The receptors come from an older woman with COVID-19, enrolled during active disease. Each CDR3 is given with its conserved first and last residue. The order of the fields is CDR3 length, J gene, clone size, D gene, V gene, CDR3 protein, CDR3 DNA. A D gene is named only where the DNA matches it firmly. Clone size appears in some rows only: once, few, many, or a class for an expanded clone.

14 TRBJ2-7 NA TRBD2 TRBV19 CATHPRSGSNEQYF TGTGCCACCCACCCCCGCAGCGGGAGCAACGAGCAGTACTTC
15 TRBJ2-7 NA TRBD2 TRBV27 CASSLILAGPYEQYF TGTGCCAGCAGTTTAATACTAGCGGGCCCCTACGAGCAGTACTTC
14 TRBJ2-7 NA NA TRBV9 CASSPLGSSYEQYF TGTGCCAGCAGCCCTCTGGGCAGCTCCTACGAGCAGTACTTC
15 TRBJ2-5 NA TRBD2 TRBV28 CATKGGAGGAETQYF TGTGCCACCAAGGGTGGAGCGGGGGGGGCAGAGACCCAGTACTTC
14 TRBJ2-1 NA NA TRBV18 CASSLGGGIDEQFF TGTGCCAGCTCCCTGGGAGGAGGGATCGATGAGCAGTTCTTC
14 TRBJ2-7 NA TRBD1 TRBV7-2 CASSLRQGTYEQYF TGTGCCAGCAGCCTGAGACAGGGTACCTACGAGCAGTACTTC
11 TRBJ2-7 NA TRBD1 TRBV20-1 CMVQGIYEQYF TGCATGGTACAGGGGATCTACGAGCAGTACTTC
14 TRBJ1-1 NA NA TRBV10-1 CASSEAGVNTEAFF TGCGCCAGCAGTGAAGCAGGGGTGAACACTGAAGCTTTCTTT
16 TRBJ2-3 NA NA TRBV11-3 CASSPSTGVGPDTQYF TGTGCCAGCAGCCCATCGACGGGAGTTGGCCCAGATACGCAGTATTTT
15 TRBJ2-1 NA NA TRBV15 CATSTEIRRHNEQFF TGTGCCACCAGCACAGAGATTAGGAGGCACAATGAGCAGTTCTTC
15 TRBJ1-2 NA TRBD1 TRBV7-8 CASSPHPGQAVGYTF TGTGCCAGCAGCCCCCACCCGGGACAGGCTGTTGGCTACACCTTC
14 TRBJ2-1 NA NA TRBV29-1 CSVERSSSGNEQFF TGCAGCGTTGAACGGTCATCGTCGGGGAATGAGCAGTTCTTC
16 TRBJ2-1 NA NA TRBV5-4 CASSKGMRGLVTEQFF TGTGCCAGCAGCAAGGGGATGCGGGGTCTTGTCACTGAGCAGTTCTTC
16 TRBJ2-2 NA NA TRBV28 CASSLAGIRNTGELFF TGTGCCAGCAGTCTTGCGGGAATAAGAAATACCGGGGAGCTGTTTTTT
14 TRBJ1-6 few NA TRBV3-1/TRBV3-2 CASSQGTDNSPLHF TGTGCCAGCAGCCAAGGGACAGATAATTCACCCCTCCACTTT
12 TRBJ2-1 NA NA TRBV25-1 CASSLPSNEQFF TGTGCCAGCAGTTTACCTAGCAATGAGCAGTTCTTC
16 TRBJ1-3 once NA TRBV9 CASSVEPGRTGNTIYF TGTGCCAGCAGCGTAGAGCCAGGGCGTACGGGAAACACCATATATTTT
17 TRBJ1-5 NA NA TRBV19 CASSISSGGRSNQPQHF TGTGCCAGTAGTATTTCCTCCGGGGGGCGAAGCAATCAGCCCCAGCATTTT
16 TRBJ2-1 NA TRBD2 TRBV3-1/TRBV3-2 CASSQVRVAGWGEQFF TGTGCCAGCAGCCAAGTCCGGGTAGCGGGATGGGGTGAGCAGTTCTTC
17 TRBJ2-3 NA NA TRBV7-8 CASSLRRSSGNTDTQYF TGTGCCAGCAGCTTACGGAGATCCAGCGGAAACACAGATACGCAGTATTTT
15 TRBJ1-3 NA TRBD1 TRBV7-3 CASSPGTGFGNTIYF TGTGCCAGCAGCCCCGGGACAGGGTTTGGAAACACCATATATTTT
16 TRBJ2-3 NA TRBD2 TRBV9 CASSGRVAGTTDTQYF TGTGCCAGCAGCGGTCGGGTAGCGGGTACCACAGATACGCAGTATTTT
15 TRBJ2-2 NA NA TRBV13 CASSPGTTNTGELFF TGTGCCAGCAGTCCCGGGACAACGAACACCGGGGAGCTGTTTTTT
13 TRBJ1-6 NA NA TRBV7-2 CASSLEGNSPLHF TGTGCCAGCAGCTTAGAGGGGAATTCACCCCTCCACTTT
14 TRBJ2-7 few NA TRBV27 CASKSPGVGGEQYF TGTGCCAGCAAAAGCCCCGGGGTGGGGGGCGAGCAGTACTTC
14 TRBJ1-1 NA NA TRBV19 CASSIGGRQVEAFF TGTGCCAGTAGTATAGGTGGGAGACAGGTTGAAGCTTTCTTT
15 TRBJ2-1 NA NA TRBV3-1/TRBV3-2 CASSPRIAAYNEQFF TGTGCCAGCAGCCCCCGGATAGCGGCCTACAATGAGCAGTTCTTC
15 TRBJ1-1 NA TRBD1 TRBV7-8 CASSLYRGTVTEAFF TGTGCCAGCAGCCTGTACAGGGGGACGGTAACTGAAGCTTTCTTT
14 TRBJ1-5 NA NA TRBV30 CAWTQNRNNQPQHF TGTGCCTGGACCCAGAACAGGAACAATCAGCCCCAGCATTTT
14 TRBJ2-2 NA NA TRBV29-1 CSTPGLTHTGELFF TGCAGCACCCCGGGACTCACCCACACCGGGGAGCTGTTTTTT
13 TRBJ2-7 NA NA TRBV19 CASSIKSGNGQYF TGTGCCAGTAGTATAAAGTCCGGGAATGGGCAGTACTTC
14 TRBJ1-1 NA NA TRBV30 CALEKRDMNTEAFF TGTGCCCTGGAAAAGAGGGACATGAACACTGAAGCTTTCTTT
14 TRBJ1-5 few NA TRBV2 CASKGGGSGQPQHF TGTGCCAGCAAGGGGGGGGGCAGTGGACAGCCCCAGCATTTT
12 TRBJ1-6 NA NA TRBV28 CATLTPRSPLHF TGTGCCACCCTCACACCCCGTTCACCCCTCCACTTT
13 TRBJ1-2 NA TRBD1 TRBV7-3 CASSVDRGYGYTF TGTGCCAGCAGCGTGGACAGGGGCTATGGCTACACCTTC
13 TRBJ2-3 NA NA TRBV6-1 CASSEAGADTQYF TGTGCCAGCAGTGAAGCAGGGGCAGATACGCAGTATTTT